What follows describes a single TCR beta chain. Its antigen remains unidentified. Building of the TCR beta libraries involved iRepertoire HTBI primers and Arm-PCR of CDR3 regions. TCRdb independently ran MiXCR on the multiplex PCR reads; one entry per CDR3 protein. The table includes about 450,000 distinct CDR3 sequences, roughly a quarter detected once. These data are taken from a study of regulatory T cells in long-lasting Graves disease. Turning to the study itself: Over 5 years on antithyroid drugs plus positive TSH receptor antibodies marked Graves' disease as persistent.

V was cut by 2 bases and J by 3 bases, with 10 bases left in between. The germline V gene encodes CDR1 SNHLY and CDR2 FYNNEI. The CDR3 length is 15 residues. The study, taken as a whole, reports: Persistent Graves' patients showed less TCR diversity than newly diagnosed patients showed.

Time point in this sample: persistent/refractory GD, antithyroid drugs over 5 years with positive TRAb. The TCR library was made from RNA extracted from PBMCs. Those enrolled as patients came out of an endocrinology department in Xi'an, China. This TCR derives from a female donor with Graves disease. This specimen consisted of peripheral blood mononuclear cells (PBMCs), obtained when the disease was refractory, from a patient treated with antithyroid drugs. The rearrangement uses TRBV2 and TRBJ2-2; unclear D gene. CDR3 region: CASSEISGDTGELFF. For the CDR3, the DNA is TGTGCCAGCAGTGAAATATCTGGGGACACCGGGGAGCTGTTTTTT.